This entry features one TCR beta chain sequence. Its recognized antigen is unknown. Base qualities were left out, and no much larger clone turns up one base away. The sample originates from a study of blood T cell repertoires in COVID-19 (dated by TCRdb to between 2020 and 2021). Study-wide context: Collaborator samples came from the United States, Italy and Spain and covered acute and convalescent phases of COVID-19. The material from the prospective study consisted of cDNA or gDNA derived from T cells, B-cell-depleted T cells, or PBMCs. The repertoires were released in a freely available public database meant as a resource for research on the immune response to SARS-CoV-2. Samples came from the ongoing ImmuneRACE study (first 160 participants) plus 1,254 subjects from 6 global collaborators. A de-identified subject ID, COVID-19 status, age in years and sex were almost always included in the sample metadata. HLA class I and class II types, where available, came from metadata supplied by the sample provider rather than from assay-based typing. Subjects who had been exposed to COVID-19, were actively infected with it, or had recovered from it provided the deeply sampled blood TCRbeta repertoires that made up the dataset. On the study overall, not on this receptor specifically: The amount of clinical and demographic metadata varied by source and participant and was provided uncurated.

CDR1 and CDR2, looked up from the germline V gene (reference sequence), are MNHEY and SMNVEV. Trimming removed 2 bases from V and 6 bases from J, leaving 7 bases between the germline ends. The CDR3 goes from the cysteine to the phenylalanine over 12 residues. Only the CDR3 DNA stays, 36 bases, in frame from base 1. TCRbeta CDR3 regions were amplified from genomic DNA by means of the immunoSEQ Assay, a bias-controlled multiplex PCR. In the original analysis: The number of nucleated cells in each sample was estimated from the amplification of reference gene primers within the assay. To quantify the absolute abundance of each unique TCRbeta CDR3 rearrangement, sequence reads were collapsed and filtered. For each sample, productive Simpson clonality was calculated by taking the square root of Simpson's diversity index across productive rearrangements. TCRdb carries this immuneACCESS record with in-frame sequences only. Its versions omit some clonotypes, under half of them owing to an unresolved V gene in the studies checked, with the rest unexplained. V and J calls and clone size are copied from that table; D and trimming were computed from the DNA. The sample records more than 100,000 clones, around 88% of which are singletons. 3% to 3.5% of the sample goes to the ten largest clones.

Collaborating institutions collected whole blood in K2EDTA tubes following their own protocols. For TCRbeta analysis, collaborators shipped samples in one of three forms: frozen whole blood, isolated PBMCs, or DNA extracted from either of those sample types. The chain is assembled from TRBV27 and TRBJ1-2; the D gene identity is not certain. The TCR originated in a human donor in a cohort sampled during active COVID-19. The specimen was peripheral blood. This receptor carries the CDR3 CASSLGGHGYTF. The DNA reads TGTGCCAGCAGTTTAGGAGGACATGGCTACACCTTC.